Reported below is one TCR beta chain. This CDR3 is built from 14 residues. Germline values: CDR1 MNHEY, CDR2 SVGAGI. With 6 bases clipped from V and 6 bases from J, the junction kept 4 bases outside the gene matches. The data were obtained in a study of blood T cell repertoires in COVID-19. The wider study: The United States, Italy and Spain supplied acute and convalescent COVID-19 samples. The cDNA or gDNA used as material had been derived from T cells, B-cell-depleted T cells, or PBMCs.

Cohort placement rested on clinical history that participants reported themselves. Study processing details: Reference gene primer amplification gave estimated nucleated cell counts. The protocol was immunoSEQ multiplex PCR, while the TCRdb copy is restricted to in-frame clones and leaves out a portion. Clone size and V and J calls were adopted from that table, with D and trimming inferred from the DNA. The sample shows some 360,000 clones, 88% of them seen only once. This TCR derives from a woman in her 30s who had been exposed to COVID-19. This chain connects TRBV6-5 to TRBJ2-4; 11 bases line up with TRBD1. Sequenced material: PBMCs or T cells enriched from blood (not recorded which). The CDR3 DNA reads TGTGCCAGCAGCTCCGGACAGGGGGCAAACATTCAGTACTTC. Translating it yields CASSSGQGANIQYF.